This T cell receptor (beta chain) came from a study of cytomegalovirus exposure and HLA in healthy donors. General study results and limits: The study flagged about 160 TCR beta chains as cytomegalovirus-associated. Within an earlier analysis, most TCR beta V segments proved productive either about 90% or about 30% of the time.

Of note for this clone: Antigen specificity is unknown.

The germline V gene encodes CDR1 SGHRS and CDR2 YFSETQ. CDR3 length: 13 amino acids. Trimming removed 0 bases at V and 2 bases at J, with 5 bases between. Donors consisted of healthy bone marrow donors. The PCR ran on 60 Vbeta and 13 Jbeta primers. The data were produced by immunoSEQ multiplex PCR, yet TCRdb's version contains in-frame clones alone and is incomplete. The sample contains around 110,000 clones, around two thirds of which appear only once. Sequencing input: PBMCs. This sequence originates from a woman aged 40 to 55 in good health and CMV-seropositive. The chain uses TRBV5-1 and TRBJ1-1, with unresolved D. CDR3 DNA sequence: TGCGCCAGCAGCTTGGTTCTCAACACTGAAGCTTTCTTT. This translates into CASSLVLNTEAFF.